These 21 T cell receptor beta chains were all obtained from the same sample, sequenced in a study of low-dose radiotherapy and immunotherapy resistance in tumors. First-strand cDNA relied on TRAV- and TRBV-specific primers spanning alpha and beta chains. The TCRs were subjected to amplification over around 19 PCR cycles employing a constant-region primer in conjunction with a V-primer adapter. TCRdb re-called the reads with MiXCR, one entry per CDR3 protein. The profile shows around 99,000 distinct CDR3 sequences, 9% to 9.5% of them singletons. The time point denotes: before trial treatment. This specimen consisted of PBMCs, obtained before treatment. These receptors all come from a male donor with prostate cancer.

This clonotype has a count of ten or more. V is TRBV5-1 and J is TRBJ2-1; D ambiguous. V shed 0 bases and J shed 4 bases, with 8 bases lying between them. The CDR3 has 14 amino acids. Germline V gene lookup returns CDR1 SGHRS and CDR2 YFSETQ. The DNA of the CDR3 is TGCGCCAGCAGCTTGGCGGCAGAGTACAATGAGCAGTTCTTC. Translation gives CASSLAAEYNEQFF.

There are a few counts of this clonotype. J is TRBJ1-5 and V is TRBV28, with 8 nucleotides matching TRBD1. This CDR3 is 15 amino acids long. The V gene's germline CDR1 is MDHEN and CDR2 SYDVKM. Losses at the gene ends were 3 bases for V and 3 bases for J; bases not matched to a gene: 4. CDR3 in DNA: TGTGCCAGCAGTTTTAACAGGGGGAACAATCAGCCCCAGCATTTT. The encoded protein is CASSFNRGNNQPQHF.

This clonotype came up many times. The CDR3 loop is CASSLTGGLTPGELFF. The CDR3 DNA reads as TGTGCCAGCAGTTTAACAGGGGGCTTAACTCCCGGGGAGCTGTTTTTT. The chain carries TRBV5-4 and TRBJ2-2; 9 bases fit TRBD1. The V gene end was trimmed by 5 bases and the J gene end by 6 bases; junction bases not matched to a gene: 11. In germline, CDR1 is SGHNT, CDR2 YYREEE (reference sequence). The CDR3 covers 16 residues.

This clonotype appeared many times. V and J are TRBV7-9 and TRBJ2-1, with 7 bases lining up with TRBD1. V dropped 1 base and J dropped 6; count of bases not matched to a gene: 3. CDR3 length: 14 amino acids. Germline values: CDR1 SEHNR, CDR2 FQNEAQ (reference sequence). For the CDR3, the DNA is TGTGCCAGCAGCTTAGTCCCAGGGGGCAATGAGCAGTTCTTC. It yields the protein CASSLVPGGNEQFF.

This clonotype was observed at least ten times. The chain recombines TRBV11-3 with TRBJ2-1; 10 bases fit TRBD2. Germline V CDR1 and CDR2: SGHNT, YENEEA. The CDR3 spans 15 residues. V lost 5 bases, J lost 5 bases, and 6 bases stayed unmatched. Here the CDR3 reads CASSHGTSANNEQFF. CDR3 coding DNA: TGTGCCAGCAGCCATGGGACTAGCGCCAACAATGAGCAGTTCTTC.

V and J are TRBV10-3 and TRBJ2-1; 12 bases are a match to TRBD2. Germline V CDR1 and CDR2: ENHRY, SYGVKD. J gave up 3 bases and V 6 bases, and 3 bases lay outside the gene matches. The CDR3 totals 15 residues. CDR3 loop: CAISRTSGNYNEQFF. DNA of the CDR3: TGTGCCATCAGCCGGACTAGCGGGAACTACAATGAGCAGTTCTTC.

This clonotype was counted ten times or more. Here the CDR3 reads CSARDDRSGSSDTQYF. The CDR3 DNA reads as TGCAGTGCTAGAGACGACAGAAGCGGGAGTTCAGATACGCAGTATTTT. The genes are TRBV20-1 and TRBJ2-3; 8 bases are a match to TRBD2. CDR1 DFQATT and CDR2 SNEGSKA come from the germline V gene (reference sequence). This CDR3 spans 16 amino acids. After removal of 0 bases from V and 4 bases from J, the junction contained 9 bases not matched to a gene.

At least ten counts were recorded for this clonotype. The CDR3 DNA reads TGTGCCAGCAGTTTGAGGGGGCACGGACGCTTATACAATGAGCAGTTCTTC. This codes for CASSLRGHGRLYNEQFF. The V call is TRBV28, the J call TRBJ2-1; 7 bases line up with TRBD1. This CDR3 comprises 17 residues. Germline loops: CDR1 MDHEN, CDR2 SYDVKM. Losses at the gene ends were 3 bases for V and 4 bases for J; bases not matched to a gene: 12.

The gene calls are TRBV28 and TRBJ2-2, with D possibly being TRBD2 (6 bases). The V end was cut by 6 bases, the J end by 0 bases, with 11 bases between. The CDR3 has 15 residues. Germline-derived CDR1 and CDR2 are MDHEN and SYDVKM. Here the CDR3 DNA reads TGTGCCAGCAGGGGGGGACTTGCGAACACCGGGGAGCTGTTTTTT. This codes for CASRGGLANTGELFF.

The DNA for the CDR3 is TGTGCCAGCAGCTTAGCAGGACAGGAGAGGGAAAAACTGTTTTTT. This translates into CASSLAGQEREKLFF. The V call is TRBV7-9, the J call TRBJ1-4, with TRBD1 matching over 7 bases. CDR1 is SEHNR and CDR2 is FQNEAQ in the germline V gene (reference sequence). The V gene end was trimmed by 0 bases and the J gene end by 8 bases; junction bases not matched to a gene: 6. This CDR3 spans 15 amino acids.

This clonotype was counted ten times or more. This chain links TRBV25-1 with TRBJ1-1; 7 nucleotides align to TRBD1. V shed 8 bases, J shed 2 bases, and the junction held 8 bases outside the gene matches. The CDR3 is 14 residues long. Germline CDR1 and CDR2: MGHDK and SYGVNS. In DNA form, the CDR3 reads TGTGCCAGCCGCCCGACAGGGACCAACACTGAAGCTTTCTTT. Residues: CASRPTGTNTEAFF.

Ten or more counts support this clonotype. The V call is TRBV5-6, the J call TRBJ1-1, with a weak D call TRBD1 (6 bases). The CDR3 extends over 16 amino acids. CDR1 is SGHDT, CDR2 YYEEEE, per germline. The V and J ends lost 1 base and 0 bases respectively, with 13 bases between them. The CDR3 reads CASSLSGVRMNTEAFF. The CDR3 nucleotides are TGTGCCAGCAGCTTGTCAGGGGTGAGGATGAACACTGAAGCTTTCTTT.

A few counts support this clonotype. This chain links TRBV19 with TRBJ2-3, with D possibly matching TRBD2 (7 bases). The germline gives CDR1 LNHDA, CDR2 SQIVND (reference sequence). V lost 4 bases and J 4 bases, leaving 18 bases between the germline ends. This CDR3 has 16 amino acids. The CDR3 sequence: CASSTPGRGVADTQYF. The CDR3 coding sequence is TGTGCCAGTAGTACCCCGGGGAGGGGGGTCGCAGATACGCAGTATTTT.

This clonotype was seen repeatedly, ten times or more. The chain recombines TRBV30 with TRBJ1-1; D not resolved. CDR1 GTSNPN and CDR2 SVGIG come from the germline V gene (reference sequence). The V end lost 2 bases, the J end lost 1 base, and 11 bases lay between the germline ends. The length of the CDR3 is 14 residues. The CDR3, as DNA: TGTGCCTGGAGTCCACGACACAAGAACACTGAAGCTTTCTTT. As protein: CAWSPRHKNTEAFF.

This clonotype has at least ten counts. The chain is built from TRBV11-2 and TRBJ2-1, with 8 bases identical to TRBD2. After removal of 2 bases from V and 0 bases from J, the junction contained 9 bases not matched to a gene. The CDR3 has 18 residues. Per germline, CDR1 SGHAT and CDR2 FQNNGV. The CDR3 spells CASSLRLAGLSSYNEQFF. The CDR3 nucleotides read TGTGCCAGCAGCTTACGGCTAGCGGGTTTAAGCTCCTACAATGAGCAGTTCTTC.

This clonotype was seen repeatedly, ten times or more. This chain connects TRBV7-9 to TRBJ2-7; D not resolved. Germline CDR1 reads SEHNR; CDR2 reads FQNEAQ (reference sequence). The CDR3 loop spans 12 amino acids. Trimming left V 5 bases short and J 3 bases short, with 8 bases between. CDR3 sequence: CASSPINYEQYF. CDR3 nucleotide sequence: TGTGCCAGCAGCCCCATAAACTACGAGCAGTACTTC.

This clonotype was observed at least ten times. The chain's CDR3 is CASSQDYRQGPVPRRNTEAFF. CDR3 nucleotide sequence: TGTGCCAGCAGCCAAGATTATCGACAGGGGCCTGTCCCCCGCCGGAACACTGAAGCTTTCTTT. The chain has TRBV14 and TRBJ1-1, with 8 bases aligning to TRBD1. Germline CDR1 and CDR2: SGHDN and FVKESK. Trimming took 0 bases from V and 1 from J; bases not matched to a gene: 19. This CDR3 has 21 amino acids.

This clonotype was found many times. The rearrangement links TRBV5-1 to TRBJ2-7, with TRBD2 identical over 15 bases. The CDR3 sequence is 17 residues long. Germline CDR1 reads SGHRS; CDR2 reads YFSETQ. J lost 4 bases, V lost 4 bases, and 9 bases had no gene match. Here the CDR3 reads CASSRGLAGGSPYEQYF. The CDR3 DNA follows: TGCGCCAGCAGCAGGGGACTAGCGGGAGGTTCGCCTTACGAGCAGTACTTC.

This clonotype was recorded many times. The chain is built from TRBV9 and TRBJ2-7, with D perhaps given as TRBD1 or TRBD2 (5 bases each). CDR1 and CDR2 (germline): SGDLS, YYNGEE. The V end lost 4 bases, the J end lost 3 bases, and 14 bases lay between the germline ends. CDR3 length: 14 amino acids. CDR3 in DNA: TGTGCCAGCAGCCCCGGGACGGCTGACTACGAGCAGTACTTC. This translates into CASSPGTADYEQYF.

This clonotype has ten or more counts. The rearrangement joins TRBV19 to TRBJ2-3; D is undetermined. The V end lost 4 bases, the J end lost 0 bases, and 8 bases lay between the germline ends. The CDR3 consists of 14 residues. CDR1 is LNHDA and CDR2 is SQIVND in the germline V gene (reference sequence). The DNA for the CDR3 is TGTGCCAGTAGTACTGACCGCAGCACAGATACGCAGTATTTT. It encodes CASSTDRSTDTQYF.

In this sample, this clonotype turned up many times. The V call is TRBV15, the J call TRBJ2-7; no reliable D call. CDR1 is LNHNV, CDR2 YYDKDF, per germline (reference sequence). Trimming cost V 0 bases and J 3 bases, with 6 bases left between them. The CDR3 is made up of 13 amino acids. CDR3 in DNA: TGTGCCACCAGCAGAGATTTTGGCTACGAGCAGTACTTC. Translated: CATSRDFGYEQYF.